This record looks at one T cell receptor (beta chain) sequence and its context. The table came from immunoSEQ multiplex PCR; TCRdb's copy has only in-frame clones and leaves some out. This table has 74,000 or so clones, around 86% appearing once. Trimming at V came to 5 bases and at J to 6 bases, leaving 14 bases not matched to a gene. This CDR3 has 19 amino acids. Germline V gives CDR1 LNHDA, CDR2 SQIVND (reference sequence). This sample is part of a study of OX40 agonist ivuxolimab in advanced cancers. The sequencing used CD4+ or CD8+ T cells sorted from blood, collected in a trial of the OX40 agonist ivuxolimab. The clonotype originates from an adult with an advanced solid tumor such as melanoma, head and neck, liver or kidney cancer. The gene calls are TRBV19 and TRBJ2-2; 14 nucleotides align to TRBD2. The CDR3 nucleotides are TGTGCCAGTAGTCCCCGACAGGGGGGGACTAGCGGGAGATCCGGGGAGCTGTTTTTT. Residues: CASSPRQGGTSGRSGELFF.